Below, one T cell receptor beta chain is given with its context. The antigen remains unidentified. The data derive from a study of CXCR3-negative and CXCR3-positive naive CD8 T cells. Study-level results: Greater hydrophobicity was found in TRB CDR3s of CXCR3-positive naive cells than of CXCR3-negative naive cells. Cryopreserved cells showed partially decreased CXCR3 expression, and most assays used fresh PBMCs.

The authors made the TRB cDNA libraries by 5' RACE using UMI labels. No DNA is given; TCRdb re-called the 5' RACE reads and lists each CDR3 protein once. This sample's table has 55,000 to 75,000 distinct CDR3 sequences. There are 17 residues in the CDR3. Sorting yielded triplicates of more than 250,000 cells for each CD8+ T cell subset. The CD45RO-CCR7+CD27+CD95- phenotype denoted naive CD8+ T cells. Sequencing was carried out using naive CXCR3+ CD8+ T cells from blood. The subset denotes: CD45RO-CCR7+CD27+CD95- naive CD8+ T cells expressing CXCR3 (TNR3+). The chain combines TRBV12-3 or TRBV12-4 with TRBJ2-2; absent DNA, TCRdb's TRBD1 call cannot be checked. The clonotype originates from a human donor in good health. Some clones in this sample may be carry-over from other donors' samples. This chain's CDR3 is CASRAGENFPNTGELFF.